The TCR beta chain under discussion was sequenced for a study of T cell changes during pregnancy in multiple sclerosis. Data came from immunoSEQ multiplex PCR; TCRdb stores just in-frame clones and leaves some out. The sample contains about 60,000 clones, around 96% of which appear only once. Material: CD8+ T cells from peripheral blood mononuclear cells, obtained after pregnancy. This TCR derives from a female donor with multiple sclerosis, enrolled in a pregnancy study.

CDR3 loop: CASSDLPSGNTGELFF. DNA for the CDR3: TGTGCCAGCAGTGATCTTCCTAGCGGGAACACCGGGGAGCTGTTTTTT. The gene calls are TRBV25-1 and TRBJ2-2; TRBD2 matches at 7 bases. V lost 3 bases, J lost 1 base, and 5 bases stayed unmatched. The CDR3 covers 16 residues. Per germline, CDR1 MGHDK and CDR2 SYGVNS.